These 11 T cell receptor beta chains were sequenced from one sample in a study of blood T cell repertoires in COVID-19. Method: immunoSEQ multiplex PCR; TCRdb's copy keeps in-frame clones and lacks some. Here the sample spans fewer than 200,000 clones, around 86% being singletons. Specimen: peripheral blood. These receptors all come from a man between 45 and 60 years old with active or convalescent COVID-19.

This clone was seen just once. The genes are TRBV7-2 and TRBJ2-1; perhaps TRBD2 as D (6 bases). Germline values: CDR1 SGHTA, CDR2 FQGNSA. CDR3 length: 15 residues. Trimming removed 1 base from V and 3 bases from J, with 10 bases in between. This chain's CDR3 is CASSLGGGGYNEQFF. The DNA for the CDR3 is TGTGCCAGCAGCTTAGGGGGAGGAGGCTACAATGAGCAGTTCTTC.

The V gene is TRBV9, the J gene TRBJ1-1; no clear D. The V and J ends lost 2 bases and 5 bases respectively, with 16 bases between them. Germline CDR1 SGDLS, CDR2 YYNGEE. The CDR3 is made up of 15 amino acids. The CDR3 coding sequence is TGTGCCAGCAGCGTCGGGGTAACGTATCCAACTGAAGCTTTCTTT. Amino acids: CASSVGVTYPTEAFF. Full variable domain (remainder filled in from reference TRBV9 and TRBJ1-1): DSGVTQTPKHLITATGQRVTLRCSPRSGDLSVYWYQQSLDQGLQFLIQYYNGEERAKGNILERFSAQQFPDLHSELNLSSLELGDSALYFCASSVGVTYPTEAFFGQGTRLTVV.

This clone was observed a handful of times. The CDR3 spells CAIGVEGEAFF. The CDR3 nucleotides are TGTGCCATAGGGGTTGAAGGTGAAGCTTTCTTT. The chain employs TRBV10-3 and TRBJ1-1, with D perhaps TRBD1 (5 bases). V was clipped by 9 bases and J by 7 bases, with 12 bases between them. This CDR3 contains 11 residues. Per the germline V gene, CDR1 is ENHRY and CDR2 is SYGVKD.

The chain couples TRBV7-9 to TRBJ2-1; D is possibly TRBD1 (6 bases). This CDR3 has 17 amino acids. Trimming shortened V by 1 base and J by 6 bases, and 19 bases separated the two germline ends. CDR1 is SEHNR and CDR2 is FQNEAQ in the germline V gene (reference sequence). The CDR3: CASSLVLGAVGANEQFF. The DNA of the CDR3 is TGTGCCAGCAGCTTAGTATTGGGGGCCGTCGGTGCCAATGAGCAGTTCTTC.

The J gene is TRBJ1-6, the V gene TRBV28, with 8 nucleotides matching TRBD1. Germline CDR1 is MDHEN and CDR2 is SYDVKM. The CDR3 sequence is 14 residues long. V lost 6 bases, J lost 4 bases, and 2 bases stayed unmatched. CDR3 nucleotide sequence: TGTGCCAGCAGGACAGGGGATTATAATTCACCCCTCCACTTT. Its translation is CASRTGDYNSPLHF.

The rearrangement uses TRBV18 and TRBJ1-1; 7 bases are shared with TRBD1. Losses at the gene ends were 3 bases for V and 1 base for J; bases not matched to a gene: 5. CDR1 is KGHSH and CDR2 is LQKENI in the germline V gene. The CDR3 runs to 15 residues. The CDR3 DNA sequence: TGTGCCAGCTCACCTCTAGAGGGGGCGAACACTGAAGCTTTCTTT. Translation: CASSPLEGANTEAFF.

As DNA, the CDR3 is TGTGCCAGCAGTTATCCGGGCACAGATACGCAGTATTTT. Its translation: CASSYPGTDTQYF. The rearrangement joins TRBV6-5 to TRBJ2-3; D not resolved. The CDR3 totals 13 residues. CDR1 is MNHEY and CDR2 is SVGAGI in the germline V gene. V was cut by 3 bases and J by 1 base, with 5 bases left in between.

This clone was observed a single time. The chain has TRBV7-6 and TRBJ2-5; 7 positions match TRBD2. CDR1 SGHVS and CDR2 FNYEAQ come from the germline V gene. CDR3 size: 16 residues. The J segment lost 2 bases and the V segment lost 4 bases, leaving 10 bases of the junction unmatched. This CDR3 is CASSSPTKAGQETQYF. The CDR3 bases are TGTGCCAGCAGCTCCCCAACCAAAGCGGGGCAAGAGACCCAGTACTTC.

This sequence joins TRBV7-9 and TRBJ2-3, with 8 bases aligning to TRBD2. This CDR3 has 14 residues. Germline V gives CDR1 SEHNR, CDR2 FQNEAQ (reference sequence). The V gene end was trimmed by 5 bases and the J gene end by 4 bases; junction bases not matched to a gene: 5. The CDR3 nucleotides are TGTGCCAGCAGCGACGGGGGGGCCCCAGATACGCAGTATTTT. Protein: CASSDGGAPDTQYF.

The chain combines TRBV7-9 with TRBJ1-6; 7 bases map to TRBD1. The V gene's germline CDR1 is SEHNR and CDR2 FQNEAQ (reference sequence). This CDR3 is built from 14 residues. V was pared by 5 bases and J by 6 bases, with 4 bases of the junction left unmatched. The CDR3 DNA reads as TGTGCCAGCAGCACCGGGACAGTTAATTCACCCCTCCACTTT. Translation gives CASSTGTVNSPLHF.

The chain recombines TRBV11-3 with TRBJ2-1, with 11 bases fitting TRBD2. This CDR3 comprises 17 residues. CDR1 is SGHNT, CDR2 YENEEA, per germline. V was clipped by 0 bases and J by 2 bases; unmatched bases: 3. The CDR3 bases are TGTGCCAGCAGCTTAGATCCGGGACTAGCGGCCTACAATGAGCAGTTCTTC. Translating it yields CASSLDPGLAAYNEQFF.